One sample yielded the 23 T cell receptor beta chains listed below, sequenced in a study of cytotoxic CD8 clonotypes in ibrutinib-treated CLL. Only in-frame clones appear in the TCRdb table, and some are missing; sequencing was by immunoSEQ multiplex PCR. The table lists about 140,000 clones, around 84% of them singletons, with 7.5% to 8% in the top ten. Specimen: PBMCs, collected after 36 months of ibrutinib treatment. All receptors come from a human donor with chronic lymphocytic leukemia.

This clone was seen a few times. The chain is built from TRBV25-1 and TRBJ1-1, with D possibly matching TRBD1 (5 bases). Germline V gene data show CDR1 as MGHDK and CDR2 as SYGVNS. V lost 4 bases and J lost 5, with 11 bases in between. The CDR3 is 13 amino acids. This CDR3 is CASSGTWGTEAFF. As DNA, the CDR3 is TGTGCCAGCAGTGGCACTTGGGGGACTGAAGCTTTCTTT.

The gene calls are TRBV6-1 and TRBJ1-4; D is perhaps TRBD1 (6 bases). CDR1 is MNHNS, CDR2 SASEGT, per germline. V shed 5 bases and J shed 6 bases, with 16 bases lying between them. This CDR3 spans 15 amino acids. CDR3 nucleotides: TGTGCCAGCAGTTTTCAGGGGCGGAAAGATGAAAAACTGTTTTTT. Translating it yields CASSFQGRKDEKLFF.

The chain links TRBV5-1 to TRBJ1-1; the D gene is possibly TRBD1 (5 bases). Deletions cut 4 bases from V and 0 bases from J, with 13 bases between. Looked up from germline, CDR1 is SGHRS and CDR2 is YFSETQ. The CDR3 has 15 residues. CDR3 residues: CASSGAAGMNTEAFF. CDR3 sequence (DNA): TGCGCCAGCAGCGGGGCGGCGGGGATGAACACTGAAGCTTTCTTT.

CDR3 sequence reads: CASSRSGTGGSGELFF. DNA for the CDR3: TGTGCCAGCTCACGATCCGGGACAGGGGGCAGCGGGGAGCTGTTTTTT. The gene calls are TRBV18 and TRBJ2-2, with TRBD1 matching over 12 bases. The V and J ends lost 4 bases and 7 bases, in that order; junction bases with no gene match: 7. The CDR3 covers 16 residues. Germline V gene lookup returns CDR1 KGHSH and CDR2 LQKENI. The variable domain in full, with the rest retrieved from reference TRBV18 and TRBJ2-2, is NAGVMQNPRHLVRRRGQEARLRCSPMKGHSHVYWYRQLPEEGLKFMVYLQKENIIDESGMPKERFSAEFPKEGPSILRIQQVVRGDSAAYFCASSRSGTGGSGELFFGEGSRLTVL.

The J gene is TRBJ2-7, the V gene TRBV10-1; 9 positions match TRBD1. CDR1 WNHNN and CDR2 SYGVQD come from the germline V gene (reference sequence). Germline trimming cut 6 bases from V and 0 bases from J; bases unmatched to any gene: 9. The CDR3 totals 16 residues. The CDR3 coding sequence is TGCGCCAGCAGCAGAAGAACAGGGGGCTCCTCCTACGAGCAGTACTTC. It specifies CASSRRTGGSSYEQYF.

DNA of the CDR3: TGTGCCAGCAGCAATACAGCCTCTGCACTCGACGAGCAGTACTTC. Amino acid sequence: CASSNTASALDEQYF. This sequence joins TRBV9 and TRBJ2-7; D remains ambiguous. Trimming shortened V by 4 bases and J by 5 bases, and 19 bases separated the two germline ends. Germline V lookup: CDR1 SGDLS, CDR2 YYNGEE. The CDR3 length is 15 residues.

This clone was seen a handful of times. The V and J genes are TRBV6-1 and TRBJ1-5; tentative D call: TRBD1 (6 bases). Trimming pared 2 bases from V and 4 bases from J, leaving 12 bases between. This CDR3 has 15 amino acids. Germline-derived CDR1 and CDR2 are MNHNS and SASEGT. The CDR3 region is CASSEFRGTNQPQHF. The CDR3 DNA follows: TGTGCCAGCAGTGAATTCAGGGGAACTAATCAGCCCCAGCATTTT.

The V gene is TRBV19, the J gene TRBJ1-2; D is unclear. Deletions cut 7 bases from V and 6 bases from J, with 15 bases between. CDR3 size: 13 residues. The germline gives CDR1 LNHDA, CDR2 SQIVND (reference sequence). CDR3 in DNA: TGTGCCAGTACCGAGGGTGGTCAAGATGGCTACACCTTC. Translation gives CASTEGGQDGYTF.

The chain recombines TRBV27 with TRBJ1-2; TRBD1 is a possible D gene (6 bases). Germline loops: CDR1 MNHEY, CDR2 SMNVEV (reference sequence). The V end was cut by 5 bases, the J end by 5 bases, with 12 bases between. CDR3 length: 13 amino acids. CDR3 sequence (DNA): TGTGCCAGCAGTGTCGGACAGTCGTATGGCTACACCTTC. It translates to CASSVGQSYGYTF.

This clone has a single count. The chain combines TRBV7-2 with TRBJ1-4; 7 nucleotides align to TRBD1. The CDR3 is made up of 15 amino acids. Germline V gene lookup returns CDR1 SGHTA and CDR2 FQGNSA. The V segment lost 2 bases and the J segment 8 bases; nucleotides outside the gene matches: 8. The CDR3 loop reads CASSLSTGAREKLFF. In nucleotides, the CDR3 is TGTGCCAGCAGCTTATCTACAGGGGCCAGAGAAAAACTGTTTTTT.

This rearrangement joins TRBV2 to TRBJ1-5, with D uncertain. From germline, CDR1 is SNHLY and CDR2 FYNNEI. There are 14 residues in the CDR3. Trimming removed 3 bases at V and 6 bases at J, with 12 bases between. This chain's CDR3 is CASSDFGRTQPQHF. As DNA, the CDR3 is TGTGCCAGCAGTGATTTCGGGCGGACTCAGCCCCAGCATTTT. Full variable domain (remainder filled in from reference TRBV2 and TRBJ1-5): EPEVTQTPSHQVTQMGQEVILRCVPISNHLYFYWYRQILGQKVEFLVSFYNNEISEKSEIFDDQFSVERPDGSNFTLKIRSTKLEDSAMYFCASSDFGRTQPQHFGDGTRLSIL.

V is TRBV20-1 and J is TRBJ2-3; D uncertain. The ends were cut back, 3 bases at V and 6 bases at J, with 4 bases in the middle. The germline V gene encodes CDR1 DFQATT and CDR2 SNEGSKA (reference sequence). The CDR3 runs 10 residues. CDR3 in amino acids: CSASRDTQYF. Here the CDR3 DNA reads TGCAGTGCTAGCCGGGATACGCAGTATTTT.

V usage is TRBV11-2 and J usage is TRBJ2-5, with unresolved D. Trimming took 5 bases from V and 8 from J, leaving 9 bases between them. CDR3 size: 11 residues. From germline, CDR1 is SGHAT and CDR2 FQNNGV. DNA for the CDR3: TGTGCCAGCAGCGACCGGGTTACCCAGTACTTC. Its translation: CASSDRVTQYF.

The chain has TRBV10-2 and TRBJ2-2; 9 bases align to TRBD1. CDR1 is WSHSY and CDR2 is SAAADI in the germline V gene. With 6 bases clipped from V and 1 base from J, the junction kept 6 bases outside the gene matches. The CDR3 is 16 amino acids. CDR3: CASSETGQGNTGELFF. The CDR3 DNA is TGCGCCAGCAGCGAAACGGGACAGGGGAACACCGGGGAGCTGTTTTTT.

This clone has just one count. This chain connects TRBV7-8 to TRBJ2-5; D call uncertain. This CDR3 has 14 residues. Germline CDR1 SGHVS, CDR2 FQNEAQ. V was cut by 5 bases and J by 7 bases, with 17 bases left in between. CDR3 nucleotides: TGTGCCAGCAGCATTCGGACCCTACGCGGGACCCAGTACTTC. This codes for CASSIRTLRGTQYF.

This clone showed up just once. The genes are TRBV5-1 and TRBJ1-5; D uncertain. This CDR3 is built from 15 residues. The germline V and J ends were trimmed by 1 base and 1 base, with 9 bases remaining between them. Germline CDR1 is SGHRS and CDR2 is YFSETQ. The DNA for the CDR3 is TGCGCCAGCAGCTTGTCCCCTGGGAGCAATCAGCCCCAGCATTTT. This translates into CASSLSPGSNQPQHF.

The V gene is TRBV29-1, the J gene TRBJ2-1, with D perhaps assigned TRBD1 or TRBD2 (5 bases each). Between the trimmed V and J ends, which lost 5 bases and 5 bases, there was a span of 10 bases. The CDR3 covers 12 residues. Germline values: CDR1 SQVTM, CDR2 ANQGSEA. DNA for the CDR3: TGCAGCGTTACCTTGGGGGACAATGAGCAGTTCTTC. Encoded protein: CSVTLGDNEQFF.

The chain recombines TRBV19 with TRBJ2-7, with D uncertain. The V end lost 1 base, the J end lost 6 bases, and 10 bases lay between the germline ends. The germline gives CDR1 LNHDA, CDR2 SQIVND (reference sequence). This CDR3 region has 13 residues. CDR3 in amino acids: CASSIVVDSEQYF. The CDR3 coding sequence is TGTGCCAGTAGTATAGTAGTGGATAGCGAGCAGTACTTC.

J is TRBJ1-1 and V is TRBV4-1; a possible D gene is TRBD1 (5 bases). This CDR3 comprises 15 residues. V gave up 5 bases and J gave up 4 bases, with 17 bases separating them. Germline V lookup: CDR1 MGHRA, CDR2 YSYEKL. The CDR3, as DNA: TGCGCCAGCAGCGGAAGGGGACTGGGGCCCACTGAAGCTTTCTTT. Translation: CASSGRGLGPTEAFF.

The V and J genes are TRBV7-9 and TRBJ2-5; D is ambiguous. The CDR3 loop spans 14 amino acids. Deletions cut 1 base from V and 7 bases from J, with 13 bases between. Per the germline V gene, CDR1 is SEHNR and CDR2 is FQNEAQ (reference sequence). CDR3 DNA: TGTGCCAGCAGCTTAGATGCCCGCTTGGGGACCCAGTACTTC. Its translation: CASSLDARLGTQYF.

This chain connects TRBV29-1 to TRBJ1-1; D might be TRBD1 (5 bases). From germline, CDR1 is SQVTM and CDR2 ANQGSEA. V was trimmed by 6 bases and J by 6 bases, leaving 23 bases between them. This CDR3 region has 15 residues. CDR3: CSVSRTGLPKAEAFF. CDR3 nucleotides: TGCAGCGTCTCCCGAACGGGGCTCCCTAAGGCTGAAGCTTTCTTT.

V gene TRBV19 combines with J gene TRBJ2-3; 8 bases line up with TRBD1. V lost 6 bases and J lost 3; bases outside the gene matches: 5. The CDR3 consists of 14 residues. Germline V gives CDR1 LNHDA, CDR2 SQIVND (reference sequence). The CDR3 loop is CASSRDRITDTQYF. CDR3 bases: TGTGCCAGTAGCCGGGACAGGATAACAGATACGCAGTATTTT.

This clone appeared a single time. The DNA of the CDR3 is TGTGCCAGCAGTGTGTCCAGGCGTGACACTGAAGCTTTCTTT. Protein product: CASSVSRRDTEAFF. The chain combines TRBV2 with TRBJ1-1; no firm D call. CDR3 length: 14 residues. Germline lookup yields CDR1 SNHLY and CDR2 FYNNEI. V was pared by 4 bases and J by 3 bases, with 12 bases between.